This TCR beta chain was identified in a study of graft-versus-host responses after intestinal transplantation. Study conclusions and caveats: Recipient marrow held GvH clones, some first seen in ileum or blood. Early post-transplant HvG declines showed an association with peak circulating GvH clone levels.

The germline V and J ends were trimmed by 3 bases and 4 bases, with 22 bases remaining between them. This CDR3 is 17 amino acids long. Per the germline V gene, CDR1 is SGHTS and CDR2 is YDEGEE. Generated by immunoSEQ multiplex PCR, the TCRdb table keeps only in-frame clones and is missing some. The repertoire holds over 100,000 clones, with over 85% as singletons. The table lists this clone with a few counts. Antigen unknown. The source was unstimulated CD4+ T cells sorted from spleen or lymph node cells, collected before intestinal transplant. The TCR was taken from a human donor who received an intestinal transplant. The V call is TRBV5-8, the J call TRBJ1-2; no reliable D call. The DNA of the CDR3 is TGTGCCAGCAGCTGGGGAACAGTCATACTACGATCCTATGGCTACACCTTC. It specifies CASSWGTVILRSYGYTF.